This TCR beta chain was retrieved from a study of blood T cell repertoires in COVID-19. On the study more broadly: Sources were T cells, B-cell-depleted T cells, or PBMCs; the material itself was cDNA or gDNA.

Profiling relied on immunoSEQ multiplex PCR, and the TCRdb table lists in-frame clones only, not all of them. Here the sample spans about 250,000 clones, roughly 88% being singletons. In Seattle, patients joined the study during active infection and were tracked longitudinally. Germline CDR1 MDHEN, CDR2 SYDVKM. The length of the CDR3 is 15 residues. Unmatched junction bases numbered 6, after V lost 4 bases and J lost 2 bases. The gene calls are TRBV28 and TRBJ2-5, with TRBD2 matching over 8 bases. The receptor comes from a woman at least 80 years old with COVID-19, enrolled during active disease. Sequencing used peripheral blood. The CDR3 loop reads CASSSSASGQETQYF. CDR3 coding DNA: TGTGCCAGCAGTTCCTCGGCTAGCGGGCAAGAGACCCAGTACTTC.